This is a list of T cell receptor beta chains from one sample in a study of identical twins. TCRdb reanalysed the 5' RACE reads using MiXCR and keeps one entry per CDR3 protein. This sample has roughly 350,000 distinct CDR3 sequences, with approximately 13% found just once. This same sample was also taken into another study, of yellow fever vaccine responses in identical twins.

Sequenced sample: CD8+ T cells sorted from blood. The receptor source for this set is a woman younger than 35 in good health. Each CDR3 is given with its conserved first and last residue. A D gene is named only where the DNA matches it firmly. The size entry is marked missing in some rows and otherwise reads once, few, many or a size class.

j_call d_call v_call clone_size cdr3_aa cdr3_nt
TRBJ2-1 - TRBV12-5 few CASGLVPNEQFF TGTGCTAGTGGTTTGGTACCGAATGAGCAGTTCTTC
TRBJ2-1 TRBD2 TRBV28 few CAIREGRSIYNEQFF TGTGCCATCAGGGAGGGCAGAAGTATTTACAATGAGCAGTTCTTC
TRBJ1-5 - TRBV27 - CASPQEEPQHF TGTGCCAGCCCCCAGGAGGAGCCCCAGCATTTT
TRBJ2-5 - TRBV11-3 - CASSLSEKAGVTQYF TGTGCCAGCAGCTTATCGGAGAAAGCAGGGGTGACCCAGTACTTC
TRBJ1-2 - TRBV6-5 many CASSYSLSNSYGYTF TGTGCCAGCAGTTACAGCCTCTCAAACAGCTATGGCTACACCTTC
TRBJ2-2 - TRBV6-5 - CASSYFRADGTGELFF TGTGCCAGCAGTTACTTCAGGGCAGATGGCACCGGGGAGCTGTTTTTT
TRBJ2-1 - TRBV4-1 few CASSQESGSYEQFF TGCGCCAGCAGCCAAGAGTCAGGGAGCTATGAGCAGTTCTTC
TRBJ1-1 TRBD1 TRBV28 - CASSLLGQGGTEAFF TGTGCCAGCAGTTTGTTGGGACAGGGAGGAACTGAAGCTTTCTTT
TRBJ2-7 - TRBV15 few CATSDPRLERSSYEQYF TGTGCCACCAGCGACCCGCGCCTAGAGCGGAGCTCCTACGAGCAGTACTTC
TRBJ2-7 - TRBV7-6 - CASSLALDSDEQYF TGTGCCAGCAGCTTAGCGCTGGACAGCGACGAGCAGTACTTC
TRBJ2-3 - TRBV7-9 many CASSSSWAWPNTDTQYF TGTGCCAGCAGCTCATCGTGGGCCTGGCCAAACACAGATACGCAGTATTTT
TRBJ2-3 TRBD2 TRBV4-1 - CASSQDRLAGRPGTDTQYF TGCGCCAGCAGCCAAGATAGGCTAGCGGGGCGCCCTGGCACAGATACGCAGTATTTT
TRBJ1-2 TRBD1 TRBV28 - CASRRTGGYGYTF TGTGCCAGCAGACGGACAGGGGGCTATGGCTACACCTTC
TRBJ2-2 - TRBV12-3/TRBV12-4 many CASSFYITGELFF TGTGCCAGCAGTTTCTATATCACCGGGGAGCTGTTTTTT
TRBJ2-3 - TRBV9 few CASSVGTFGGSTDTQYF TGTGCCAGCAGCGTAGGGACGTTCGGGGGTAGCACAGATACGCAGTATTTT
TRBJ2-2 TRBD2 TRBV6-5 few CASSYFSTSSGELFF TGTGCCAGCAGTTACTTCTCGACTAGCTCCGGGGAGCTGTTTTTT
TRBJ2-3 - TRBV6-1 few CASAHGQTYPSTDTQYF TGTGCCAGCGCGCATGGACAGACCTACCCTAGCACAGATACGCAGTATTTT
TRBJ2-1 - TRBV11-2 - CASSLIGGISYNEQFF TGTGCCAGCAGCTTAATAGGCGGAATAAGTTACAATGAGCAGTTCTTC
TRBJ2-1 TRBD2 TRBV20-1 - CSARDGNSGGNEQFF TGCAGTGCTAGAGATGGTAATAGCGGGGGAAATGAGCAGTTCTTC
TRBJ2-6 - TRBV2 few CASSEGDSIRLSGANVLTF TGTGCCAGCAGTGAAGGTGACAGCATACGCCTCTCTGGGGCCAACGTCCTGACTTTC
TRBJ2-2 - TRBV12-3/TRBV12-4 many CASSLAPHTGELFF TGTGCCAGCAGTTTAGCGCCCCACACCGGGGAGCTGTTTTTT
TRBJ2-1 TRBD2 TRBV28 - CASSFDSGRAVEQFF TGTGCCAGCAGTTTCGATAGCGGGAGGGCCGTGGAGCAGTTCTTC
TRBJ2-2 TRBD2 TRBV24-1 - CATQLAGDTGELFF TGTGCCACCCAGCTAGCGGGAGACACCGGGGAGCTGTTTTTT
TRBJ2-1 - TRBV4-2 - CASSQDSTGLYNEQFF TGTGCCAGCAGCCAAGATTCAACGGGATTATACAATGAGCAGTTCTTC
TRBJ2-6 - TRBV5-1 - CASSAYQDGASGANVLTF TGCGCCAGCAGCGCTTATCAGGATGGGGCTTCTGGGGCCAACGTCCTGACTTTC
TRBJ2-1 TRBD2 TRBV6-1 - CASSEDGTSGGNEQFF TGTGCCAGCAGTGAAGACGGGACTAGCGGGGGTAATGAGCAGTTCTTC
TRBJ2-5 - TRBV7-8 - CASSPRSVGKETQYF TGTGCCAGCAGCCCGCGGAGTGTAGGGAAAGAGACCCAGTACTTC
TRBJ1-1 TRBD1 TRBV5-1 few CASSGDRGNTEAFF TGCGCCAGCAGCGGAGACAGGGGGAACACTGAAGCTTTCTTT
TRBJ2-1 - TRBV5-5 - CASSLADLWGEQFF TGTGCCAGCAGCTTGGCCGACCTTTGGGGTGAGCAGTTCTTC
TRBJ1-2 - TRBV4-1 few CASSARGGGYTF TGCGCCAGCAGCGCCCGTGGGGGGGGCTACACCTTC
TRBJ2-1 TRBD2 TRBV7-8 few CASRPSGRPVNEQFF TGTGCCAGCAGGCCTAGCGGGAGGCCCGTTAATGAGCAGTTCTTC
TRBJ1-2 - TRBV4-1 - CASSQGEGYNYGYTF TGCGCCAGCAGCCAAGGTGAGGGATATAACTATGGCTACACCTTC
TRBJ2-1 - TRBV7-9 - CASSLLDRNNEQFF TGTGCCAGCAGCTTACTGGACAGAAACAATGAGCAGTTCTTC
TRBJ2-3 TRBD2 TRBV27 - CASSLLTSGGLTDTQYF TGTGCCAGCAGTTTATTAACTAGCGGGGGACTCACAGATACGCAGTATTTT
TRBJ1-2 - TRBV29-1 few CSVQEGGSYGYTF TGCAGCGTTCAGGAGGGGGGGAGCTATGGCTACACCTTC
TRBJ2-5 - TRBV7-8 - CASSLYPRRTWETQYF TGTGCCAGCAGCTTATATCCGAGGAGAACCTGGGAGACCCAGTACTTC
TRBJ2-7 - TRBV4-1 - CASSQGEGGIYYEQYF TGCGCCAGCAGCCAGGGAGAGGGTGGGATTTACTACGAGCAGTACTTC
TRBJ2-3 - TRBV12-3/TRBV12-4 many CASSSHRISSTDTQYF TGTGCCAGCAGTTCCCACAGAATTTCTAGCACAGATACGCAGTATTTT
TRBJ2-1 TRBD1 TRBV27 - CASSFGLQGLRGNEQFF TGTGCCAGCAGTTTCGGCCTACAGGGGTTAAGGGGCAATGAGCAGTTCTTC
TRBJ2-4 TRBD1 TRBV6-5 few CASSLTPTGDKNIQYF TGTGCCAGCAGTTTGACCCCGACAGGGGACAAAAACATTCAGTACTTC
TRBJ2-5 - TRBV20-1 few CSARSGTYTETQYF TGCAGTGCTAGGTCAGGGACTTACACCGAGACCCAGTACTTC
TRBJ2-4 TRBD2 TRBV4-2 few CASSQEPRVGLAVRKNIQYF TGTGCCAGCAGCCAAGAGCCCCGGGTGGGACTAGCGGTTCGTAAAAACATTCAGTACTTC
TRBJ2-1 TRBD1 TRBV20-1 - CSALARDRLNNEQFF TGCAGTGCTCTCGCGAGGGACAGGCTTAACAATGAGCAGTTCTTC
TRBJ2-1 - TRBV6-5 few CATLGGLDEQFF TGTGCCACCCTTGGGGGGCTCGATGAGCAGTTCTTC
TRBJ2-3 TRBD2 TRBV20-1 many CSAREREVVDTQYF TGCAGTGCTAGAGAGCGGGAGGTGGTAGATACGCAGTATTTT
TRBJ2-4 TRBD2 TRBV28 - CASSLERGLAKNIQYF TGTGCCAGCAGTTTAGAGCGGGGCCTAGCCAAAAACATTCAGTACTTC
TRBJ2-3 TRBD2 TRBV20-1 few CSARGSPSGTSTDTQYF TGCAGTGCTAGAGGGTCTCCTAGCGGGACCTCCACAGATACGCAGTATTTT
TRBJ1-4 TRBD1 TRBV2 - CASSFGTAGGTNEKLFF TGTGCCAGCAGTTTCGGGACAGCGGGGGGGACTAATGAAAAACTGTTTTTT
TRBJ2-1 TRBD2 TRBV10-3 - CAISGTGTSGVRGSYNEQFF TGTGCCATCAGTGGTACCGGGACTAGCGGGGTCCGTGGTTCCTACAATGAGCAGTTCTTC
TRBJ1-5 - TRBV6-1 few CASSDESPTQPQHF TGTGCCAGCAGTGACGAGTCCCCTACTCAGCCCCAGCATTTT
TRBJ2-2 - TRBV7-9 few CASSSSYELAATGELFF TGTGCCAGCAGCTCCTCTTATGAGCTAGCTGCCACCGGGGAGCTGTTTTTT
TRBJ2-2 TRBD1 TRBV7-9 - CASSVGTGGSGELFF TGTGCCAGCAGCGTCGGGACAGGGGGCTCCGGGGAGCTGTTTTTT
TRBJ2-3 - TRBV29-1 few CSVEVGTTDTQYF TGCAGCGTTGAAGTGGGGACTACAGATACGCAGTATTTT
TRBJ2-1 - TRBV7-6 - CASSFPAEGWNEQFF TGTGCCAGCAGCTTCCCCGCCGAGGGGTGGAATGAGCAGTTCTTC
TRBJ1-4 - TRBV16 few CASSTSASANEKLFF TGTGCCAGCTCGACCAGTGCGTCGGCTAATGAAAAACTGTTTTTT
TRBJ2-2 - TRBV5-1 - CASSLLEKNTGELFF TGCGCCAGCAGCTTGTTGGAGAAAAACACCGGGGAGCTGTTTTTT
TRBJ1-2 - TRBV2 few CASSLGGSWKGVYGYTF TGTGCCAGCAGCCTCGGGGGTTCGTGGAAGGGCGTCTATGGCTACACCTTC
TRBJ2-5 TRBD2 TRBV6-1 - CASSPVAGGEETQYF TGTGCCAGCAGTCCAGTAGCGGGGGGCGAGGAGACCCAGTACTTC